Presented here are 25 T cell receptor beta chains from one specimen sequenced in a study of T cells in Graves' hyperthyroidism and ophthalmopathy. The investigators amplified TCR beta CDR3 regions from RNA transcripts. First-round RT-PCR targeting the TCR CDR3 was performed with the HTBI primer set. From the multiplex PCR reads, TCRdb called clonotypes with MiXCR, one entry per CDR3 protein. The sample shows about 570,000 distinct CDR3 sequences, about half of them seen only once. Input material: peripheral blood or thyroid tissue (not recorded which). Receptor source: an adult woman with Graves' disease, either hyperthyroidism or ophthalmopathy (not recorded which).

This chain links TRBV10-3 with TRBJ2-5; perhaps TRBD2 as D (7 bases). V lost 4 bases to trimming and J lost 9 bases, with 18 bases between them. Per the germline V gene, CDR1 is ENHRY and CDR2 is SYGVKD. The CDR3 is 14 amino acids. The CDR3 DNA follows: TGTGCCATCAGTGTAGGGGGGGCGGGTCAGCCCCAGTACTTC. It yields the protein CAISVGGAGQPQYF.

In its sample, this clonotype was seen many times. The V call is TRBV11-2, the J call TRBJ2-7, with TRBD2 matching 9 bases. V shed 2 bases, J shed 3 bases, and the junction held 11 bases outside the gene matches. The CDR3 totals 17 residues. CDR1 is SGHAT, CDR2 FQNNGV, per germline. The CDR3 DNA reads TGTGCCAGCAGCTTAAGCTCTAGCGGGATGGGGCTCTACGAGCAGTACTTC. Protein sequence: CASSLSSSGMGLYEQYF. The full variable domain, completed using reference TRBV11-2 and TRBJ2-7, is EAGVAQSPRYKIIEKRQSVAFWCNPISGHATLYWYQQILGQGPKLLIQFQNNGVVDDSQLPKDRFSAERLKGVDSTLKIQPAKLEDSAVYLCASSLSSSGMGLYEQYFGPGTRLTVT.

This chain links TRBV7-2 with TRBJ1-1; D not certain. Trimming took 5 bases from V and 0 from J, leaving 19 bases between them. The CDR3 is 17 residues long. Per the germline V gene, CDR1 is SGHTA and CDR2 is FQGNSA. As DNA, the CDR3 is TGTGCCAGCAGCGATGATTTGGTGCCGGGATTGAACACTGAAGCTTTCTTT. Protein product: CASSDDLVPGLNTEAFF.

In this sample, this clonotype turned up a few times. This chain uses TRBV29-1 with TRBJ2-5; 11 bases are shared with TRBD1. V trimming: 4 bases; J trimming: 2 bases; junction bases outside the gene matches: 15. Germline V gene data show CDR1 as SQVTM and CDR2 as ANQGSEA. The CDR3 has 18 residues. Written as DNA, the CDR3 is TGCAGCGTTGCATCCTGGGGAGGGACAGGGGGAATACAAGAGACCCAGTACTTC. Amino acids: CSVASWGGTGGIQETQYF.

This clonotype was recorded many times. The chain employs TRBV29-1 and TRBJ2-7; 9 nucleotides align to TRBD2. Trimming took 2 bases from V and 5 from J; bases not matched to a gene: 16. CDR3 length: 17 residues. Germline V CDR1 and CDR2: SQVTM, ANQGSEA. The CDR3 region is CSVENRPFAGGPHEQYF. CDR3 in DNA: TGCAGCGTTGAAAATCGACCCTTCGCGGGAGGGCCCCACGAGCAGTACTTC.

As concerns this clonotype: Just one base apart from a much larger clone, this may be a read error. This rearrangement joins TRBV28 to TRBJ1-2, with D possibly being TRBD1 (5 bases). This CDR3 has 13 amino acids. CDR1 is MDHEN and CDR2 is SYDVKM in the germline V gene. Trimming left V 10 bases short and J 8 bases short, with 20 bases between. The CDR3 nucleotides are TGTGCCAACACCCCGGGAGGGGCGGGGGGCTACACCTTC. Translation gives CANTPGGAGGYTF.

This clonotype was recorded at least ten times. The chain joins TRBV6-6 to TRBJ1-1; TRBD1 is a possible D gene (5 bases). This CDR3 contains 13 residues. CDR1 and CDR2 from the germline V gene are MNHNY and SVGAGI (reference sequence). The germline V and J ends were trimmed by 1 base and 7 bases, with 10 bases remaining between them. CDR3 residues: CASSYWRGGEAFF. CDR3 DNA: TGTGCCAGCAGTTACTGGCGCGGGGGTGAAGCTTTCTTT.

This clonotype was seen only a few times. The chain combines TRBV7-9 with TRBJ1-6, with D unclear. V was shortened by 3 bases and J by 10 bases, with 22 bases between the two germline ends. The CDR3 contains 17 residues. In germline, CDR1 is SEHNR, CDR2 FQNEAQ (reference sequence). CDR3 in amino acids: CASSFIATEAARSPLHF. For the CDR3, the DNA is TGTGCCAGCAGCTTTATCGCCACGGAGGCAGCCCGATCACCCCTCCACTTT. The full variable domain, in which reference TRBV7-9 and TRBJ1-6 provide the parts outside the CDR3, is DTGVSQNPRHKITKRGQNVTFRCDPISEHNRLYWYRQTLGQGPEFLTYFQNEAQLEKSRLLSDRFSAERPKGSFSTLEIQRTEQGDSAMYLCASSFIATEAARSPLHFGNGTRLTVT.

V usage is TRBV29-1 and J usage is TRBJ1-2, with D possibly being TRBD1 (6 bases). The CDR3 has 14 amino acids. V was cut by 4 bases and J by 5 bases, with 17 bases left in between. Germline loops: CDR1 SQVTM, CDR2 ANQGSEA. The CDR3 bases are TGCAGCGTTGTGGTCCAGGGGAAAGGGTATGGCTACACCTTC. It is translated as CSVVVQGKGYGYTF.

This clonotype came up many times. V usage is TRBV20-1 and J usage is TRBJ2-2; D may match TRBD1 or TRBD2 (5 bases each). Deletions cut 4 bases from V and 3 bases from J, with 12 bases between. CDR3 size: 14 residues. Germline values: CDR1 DFQATT, CDR2 SNEGSKA (reference sequence). The CDR3 reads CSAKRGSDTGELFF. The CDR3 nucleotides read TGCAGTGCTAAGAGGGGTTCGGACACCGGGGAGCTGTTTTTT.

Only one count was recorded for this clonotype. The J gene is TRBJ1-5, the V gene TRBV7-3; the match to TRBD1 covers 7 bases. Trimming removed 2 bases from V and 0 bases from J; junction bases left unmatched: 4. This CDR3 spans 16 amino acids. Germline V lookup: CDR1 SGHTA, CDR2 FQGTGA. The DNA of the CDR3 is TGTGCCAGCAGCTTAGCAGGGGGTCGTAGCAATCAGCCCCAGCATTTT. Encoded protein: CASSLAGGRSNQPQHF.

This clonotype was seen at least ten times. CDR3: CASSRPNQETQYF. In nucleotides, the CDR3 is TGTGCCAGCAGTCGACCGAACCAAGAGACCCAGTACTTC. J is TRBJ2-5 and V is TRBV6-2 or TRBV6-3; D unclear. CDR1 is MNHEY and CDR2 is SVGEGT in the germline V gene. The V end was cut by 5 bases, the J end by 0 bases, with 7 bases between. The CDR3 runs to 13 residues.

The V call is TRBV9, the J call TRBJ1-2; 9 nucleotides match TRBD1. Germline CDR1 and CDR2: SGDLS and YYNGEE. The trim removed 3 bases at V and 8 bases at J, leaving 5 bases unmatched. CDR3 length: 13 residues. This CDR3 is CASSGDRVGGYTF. CDR3 nucleotides: TGTGCCAGCAGCGGGGACAGGGTGGGAGGCTACACCTTC. Together with reference TRBV9 and TRBJ1-2, the CDR3 gives the full variable domain: DSGVTQTPKHLITATGQRVTLRCSPRSGDLSVYWYQQSLDQGLQFLIQYYNGEERAKGNILERFSAQQFPDLHSELNLSSLELGDSALYFCASSGDRVGGYTFGSGTRLTVV.

The chain uses TRBV20-1 and TRBJ2-7; 8 bases are a match to TRBD2. V shed 5 bases, J shed 12 bases, and the junction held 12 bases outside the gene matches. Per germline, CDR1 DFQATT and CDR2 SNEGSKA (reference sequence). This CDR3 has 12 residues. The CDR3 region has the DNA TGCAGTGCTTATGAAGGGGCGGGAGGCCTGTACTTC. Protein sequence: CSAYEGAGGLYF.

There are many counts of this clonotype. The J gene is TRBJ1-2, the V gene TRBV11-2; D is uncertain. This CDR3 spans 15 amino acids. V lost 1 base and J 5 bases, leaving 14 bases between the germline ends. Germline V gives CDR1 SGHAT, CDR2 FQNNGV. The chain's CDR3 is CASSLVVRASYGYTF. In DNA form, the CDR3 reads TGTGCCAGCAGCTTAGTGGTCCGGGCCTCATATGGCTACACCTTC. Based on the CDR3 plus reference TRBV11-2 and TRBJ1-2, the full variable domain is EAGVAQSPRYKIIEKRQSVAFWCNPISGHATLYWYQQILGQGPKLLIQFQNNGVVDDSQLPKDRFSAERLKGVDSTLKIQPAKLEDSAVYLCASSLVVRASYGYTFGSGTRLTVV.

This clonotype was recorded many times. V and J are TRBV10-3 and TRBJ1-3; a possible D gene is TRBD1 (5 bases). The germline CDR1 and CDR2 sequences are ENHRY and SYGVKD. V was pared by 7 bases and J by 2 bases, with 9 bases between. This CDR3 is 13 amino acids long. In DNA form, the CDR3 reads TGTGCCATCATGGCGGGGGCTGGAAACACCATATATTTT. Translating gives CAIMAGAGNTIYF.

The chain carries TRBV24-1 and TRBJ1-1; no clear D gene. Trimming stripped 2 bases from V and 1 base from J, with 10 bases between. The CDR3 totals 15 residues. Germline assignment: CDR1 KGHDR and CDR2 SFDVKD. CDR3 DNA sequence: TGTGCCACCAGTGATTCCGGCAAAGGGAACACTGAAGCTTTCTTT. Residues: CATSDSGKGNTEAFF.

In this sample, this clonotype turned up many times. CDR3 amino acids: CASSPRGSDGYTF. CDR3 DNA: TGTGCCAGCTCCCCCCGGGGGTCGGATGGCTACACCTTC. The chain joins TRBV18 to TRBJ1-2; tentatively, D is TRBD1 (5 bases). In germline, CDR1 is KGHSH, CDR2 LQKENI. The length of the CDR3 is 13 residues. Trimming left V 6 bases short and J 6 bases short, with 14 bases between.

This clonotype showed up just a few times. This rearrangement joins TRBV3-1 to TRBJ1-6; D remains ambiguous. Germline loops: CDR1 LGHDT, CDR2 YNNKEL (reference sequence). V lost 6 bases and J lost 1, with 13 bases in between. The CDR3 extends over 16 amino acids. CDR3 sequence (DNA): TGTGCCAGCAGTCAGGAAGTTGGGTCCTATAATTCACCCCTCCACTTT. It yields the protein CASSQEVGSYNSPLHF.

The CDR3 sequence: CASRSGGGNSPLHF. CDR3 nucleotide sequence: TGTGCCAGCCGATCAGGGGGCGGGAATTCACCCCTCCACTTT. The chain is built from TRBV18 and TRBJ1-6; 8 nucleotides agree with TRBD1. V lost 8 bases and J lost 7; bases outside the gene matches: 7. The CDR3 has 14 residues. Germline CDR1 reads KGHSH; CDR2 reads LQKENI.

The rearrangement uses TRBV7-8 and TRBJ1-5; tentative D call: TRBD1 (5 bases). CDR1 is SGHVS and CDR2 is FQNEAQ in the germline V gene. The CDR3 extends over 15 amino acids. V lost 4 bases to trimming and J lost 1 base, with 11 bases between them. The CDR3 nucleotides read TGTGCCAGCAGCTGGGTGTGGGGGAGCAATCAGCCCCAGCATTTT. This encodes CASSWVWGSNQPQHF.

This rearrangement joins TRBV5-1 to TRBJ2-7, with 11 nucleotides matching TRBD1. Germline-derived CDR1 and CDR2 are SGHRS and YFSETQ. This CDR3 region has 15 residues. V shed 2 bases and J 5 bases; nucleotides not matched to a gene: 6. Here the CDR3 reads CASSFQGTGGNEQYF. In DNA form, the CDR3 reads TGCGCCAGCAGCTTCCAGGGGACAGGGGGGAACGAGCAGTACTTC.

Only one count was recorded for this clonotype. The CDR3 spells CASSMWWDGNTIYF. In DNA form, the CDR3 reads TGTGCCAGTAGTATGTGGTGGGACGGCAACACCATATATTTT. The chain joins TRBV19 to TRBJ1-3, with a tentative D call TRBD1 (5 bases). The length of the CDR3 is 14 residues. V was pared by 3 bases and J by 7 bases, with 13 bases between. In germline, CDR1 is LNHDA, CDR2 SQIVND (reference sequence).

In this sample, this clonotype turned up many times. V usage is TRBV12-3 or TRBV12-4 and J usage is TRBJ2-5, with TRBD2 matching over 14 bases. The CDR3 spans 16 residues. The ends lost 6 bases at V and 4 bases at J; junction bases unmatched: 7. CDR3 DNA sequence: TGTGCCAGCAGGAAGGGGACTAGCGGGAGCGGAGAGACCCAGTACTTC. It specifies CASRKGTSGSGETQYF.

This clonotype was detected only once. CDR3 nucleotides: TGCAGTGCTAGTGACGGGGTCGGAGGGAGCAATTCACCCCTCCACTTT. Its translation is CSASDGVGGSNSPLHF. This sequence joins TRBV20-1 and TRBJ1-6; D uncertain. Trimming shortened V by 3 bases and J by 7 bases, and 19 bases separated the two germline ends. Germline V gives CDR1 DFQATT, CDR2 SNEGSKA (reference sequence). This CDR3 is built from 16 residues.